Below are 20 T cell receptor beta chains sequenced from a single sample in a study of identical twins. TCRdb fed the 5' RACE reads into MiXCR, producing one record per CDR3 protein. The sample includes over 550,000 distinct CDR3 sequences, less than 9% of them seen just once. This sample also belongs to another study, concerning yellow fever vaccine responses in identical twins.

The sample consisted of PBMCs. Every receptor here comes from a woman under 30 in good health.

This clonotype was picked up many times. This chain connects TRBV20-1 to TRBJ2-3; D is undetermined. CDR3 length: 15 amino acids. Germline V gene lookup returns CDR1 DFQATT and CDR2 SNEGSKA (reference sequence). Trimming took 6 bases from V and 0 from J, leaving 16 bases between them. CDR3 DNA: TGCAGTGCCCGCCGGTTTGCCCCTAGCACAGATACGCAGTATTTT. Translating it yields CSARRFAPSTDTQYF.

At least ten counts were recorded for this clonotype. The gene calls are TRBV10-3 and TRBJ1-5, with D possibly TRBD1 on 6 matching bases. Germline V gene lookup returns CDR1 ENHRY and CDR2 SYGVKD. This CDR3 spans 16 amino acids. V was pared by 4 bases and J by 4 bases, with 17 bases between. The CDR3 here is CAISVSGQFTNQPQHF. CDR3 in DNA: TGTGCCATCAGTGTGTCTGGACAGTTCACAAATCAGCCCCAGCATTTT.

The chain employs TRBV20-1 and TRBJ2-5, with 11 bases fitting TRBD2. V lost 0 bases to trimming and J lost 4 bases; unmatched junction nucleotides: 4. The germline V gene encodes CDR1 DFQATT and CDR2 SNEGSKA (reference sequence). This CDR3 region has 15 residues. The CDR3: CSAREVGLAGETQYF. Here the CDR3 DNA reads TGCAGTGCTAGAGAGGTCGGACTAGCGGGAGAGACCCAGTACTTC.

Of note for this clonotype: It may be a read error: a sequence one base away is much more abundant. V is TRBV12-3 or TRBV12-4 and J is TRBJ2-7, with D perhaps being TRBD1 or TRBD2 (5 bases each). CDR3 length equals 14 residues. The CDR3 region is CASSLAGTSYGQYV. The CDR3 bases are TGTGCCAGCAGTTTAGCTGGGACGAGCTACGGGCAGTACGTC.

The sample holds many counts of this clonotype. The V and J genes are TRBV20-1 and TRBJ1-2; no clear D gene. CDR1 DFQATT and CDR2 SNEGSKA come from the germline V gene (reference sequence). This CDR3 spans 12 amino acids. V dropped 3 bases and J dropped 3 bases, with 8 bases sitting between them. The CDR3 DNA reads TGCAGTGCTAGTCACAACGACTATGGCTACACCTTC. It codes for CSASHNDYGYTF.

This clonotype was counted many times. The chain uses TRBV6-4 and TRBJ2-1; D is perhaps TRBD2 (6 bases). The CDR3 consists of 15 residues. Per the germline V gene, CDR1 is MRHNA and CDR2 is SNTAGT. The ends were cut back, 0 bases at V and 4 bases at J, with 10 bases in the middle. In DNA, the CDR3 is TGTGCCAGCAGTGACTCTGGGGGGAAGTACAATGAGCAGTTCTTC. This sequence encodes CASSDSGGKYNEQFF.

This clonotype has just a few counts. The genes are TRBV20-1 and TRBJ2-2, with 9 nucleotides matching TRBD2. Trimming cost V 0 bases and J 0 bases; bases outside gene matches: 5. The CDR3 runs to 17 residues. Germline CDR1 is DFQATT and CDR2 is SNEGSKA (reference sequence). As DNA, the CDR3 is TGCAGTGCTAGAGATCGCGCGGGGGGGACGAACACCGGGGAGCTGTTTTTT. Its protein is CSARDRAGGTNTGELFF.

This clonotype was observed many times. The V gene is TRBV20-1, the J gene TRBJ2-7; D gene ambiguous. CDR1 is DFQATT and CDR2 is SNEGSKA in the germline V gene (reference sequence). Trimming removed 2 bases at V and 1 base at J, with 12 bases between. This CDR3 has 14 residues. CDR3 in amino acids: CSARSVLGSYEQYF. The DNA for the CDR3 is TGCAGTGCTAGATCAGTCCTCGGGTCCTACGAGCAGTACTTC.

The V gene is TRBV6-1, the J gene TRBJ2-5; 7 bases are a match to TRBD1. With V trimmed by 7 bases and J by 3 bases, 11 bases remained unmatched. The CDR3 sequence is 15 residues long. Germline CDR1 reads MNHNS; CDR2 reads SASEGT. The DNA of the CDR3 is TGTGCCAGCACCGTATCCGCCGGGACAGAAGAGACCCAGTACTTC. Amino acid sequence: CASTVSAGTEETQYF.

This rearrangement joins TRBV5-1 to TRBJ2-1; TRBD2 matches 13 bases. Germline values: CDR1 SGHRS, CDR2 YFSETQ. V lost 0 bases to trimming and J lost 5 bases; unmatched junction nucleotides: 8. The CDR3 runs 18 residues. CDR3: CASSLVLAGGLANNEQFF. The CDR3 DNA reads TGCGCCAGCAGCTTGGTACTAGCGGGGGGGCTTGCGAACAATGAGCAGTTCTTC.

The sample holds many counts of this clonotype. The chain carries TRBV5-6 and TRBJ2-1; D perhaps matches TRBD2 (6 bases). The V end was cut by 4 bases, the J end by 2 bases, with 16 bases between. Per germline, CDR1 SGHDT and CDR2 YYEEEE. There are 16 residues in the CDR3. CDR3 amino acids: CASSPDLGLPYNEQFF. The CDR3 DNA follows: TGTGCCAGCAGCCCAGACTTAGGACTACCCTACAATGAGCAGTTCTTC. Full variable domain (rest looked up from reference TRBV5-6 and TRBJ2-1): DAGVTQSPTHLIKTRGQQVTLRCSPKSGHDTVSWYQQALGQGPQFIFQYYEEEERQRGNFPDRFSGHQFPNYSSELNVNALLLGDSALYLCASSPDLGLPYNEQFFGPGTRLTVL.

The table lists this clonotype with many counts. The rearrangement links TRBV6-5 to TRBJ1-1; D uncertain. The CDR3 is 15 residues long. V gave up 0 bases and J gave up 4 bases, with 12 bases separating them. CDR1 and CDR2 from the germline V gene are MNHEY and SVGAGI. CDR3 DNA sequence: TGTGCCAGCAGTTACTCGGTTCCGGGCTCCACTGAAGCTTTCTTT. Protein product: CASSYSVPGSTEAFF.

This clonotype was picked up many times. The chain carries TRBV7-6 and TRBJ2-5; D is unclear. Germline CDR1 and CDR2: SGHVS and FNYEAQ. Trimming pared 7 bases from V and 7 bases from J, leaving 16 bases between. The CDR3 has 13 residues. The CDR3 DNA is TGTGCCAGCAACGTATTGCCCGGTTGGACCCAGTACTTC. This codes for CASNVLPGWTQYF. Drawing the rest from reference TRBV7-6 and TRBJ2-5, the complete variable domain is GAGVSQSPRYKVTKRGQDVALRCDPISGHVSLYWYRQALGQGPEFLTYFNYEAQQDKSGLPNDRFSAERPEGSISTLTIQRTEQRDSAMYRCASNVLPGWTQYFGPGTRLLVL.

This clonotype was observed at least ten times. The chain employs TRBV7-2 and TRBJ2-3; possibly TRBD2 for D (6 bases). V was clipped by 5 bases and J by 2 bases, with 8 bases between them. The CDR3 consists of 13 residues. Looked up from germline, CDR1 is SGHTA and CDR2 is FQGNSA. This CDR3 reads CASSRDFTDTQYF. The CDR3 DNA reads as TGTGCCAGCAGCCGGGACTTCACAGATACGCAGTATTTT.

At least ten counts were recorded for this clonotype. The chain recombines TRBV7-9 with TRBJ2-2; D possibly corresponds to TRBD2 (7 bases). This CDR3 is built from 16 residues. CDR1 and CDR2 from the germline V gene are SEHNR and FQNEAQ (reference sequence). V gave up 7 bases and J gave up 0 bases, with 15 bases separating them. Written as DNA, the CDR3 is TGTGCCAGCACCCTTTTGGGGGGGCCGAACACCGGGGAGCTGTTTTTT. As protein: CASTLLGGPNTGELFF.

The rearrangement joins TRBV3-1 to TRBJ2-5; D unclear. CDR3 length: 13 amino acids. Trimming left V 4 bases short and J 1 base short, with 7 bases between. Germline V gene lookup returns CDR1 LGHDT and CDR2 YNNKEL (reference sequence). The CDR3 DNA is TGTGCCAGCAGCCCGGTGGCCCAAGAGACCCAGTACTTC. Its translation: CASSPVAQETQYF.

This chain links TRBV5-6 with TRBJ2-2, with D unresolved. Germline V gives CDR1 SGHDT, CDR2 YYEEEE. This CDR3 is built from 13 residues. The V end lost 3 bases, the J end lost 7 bases, and 10 bases lay between the germline ends. For the CDR3, the DNA is TGTGCCAGCAGCTGGATCTCGATCGGGGAGCTGTTTTTT. Translating gives CASSWISIGELFF.

This clonotype occurred many times. V and J are TRBV24-1 and TRBJ2-2; possibly TRBD2 for D (6 bases). The germline V gene encodes CDR1 KGHDR and CDR2 SFDVKD. V shed 1 base and J shed 6 bases, with 14 bases lying between them. There are 16 residues in the CDR3. CDR3 region: CATSDFGTWKSGELFF. CDR3 sequence (DNA): TGTGCCACCAGTGATTTCGGGACTTGGAAATCCGGGGAGCTGTTTTTT.

This clonotype was counted at least ten times. The chain recombines TRBV29-1 with TRBJ2-1; 11 bases match TRBD2. The V gene end was trimmed by 4 bases and the J gene end by 6 bases; junction bases not matched to a gene: 2. CDR1 and CDR2 from the germline V gene are SQVTM and ANQGSEA. The CDR3 loop spans 13 amino acids. The CDR3 loop is CSVGGTSGNEQFF. In DNA, the CDR3 is TGCAGCGTTGGGGGGACTAGCGGCAATGAGCAGTTCTTC.

The chain joins TRBV12-3 or TRBV12-4 to TRBJ1-6; D is unresolved. V was pared by 2 bases and J by 8 bases, with 7 bases between. This CDR3 has 13 residues. For the CDR3, the DNA is TGTGCCAGCAGTTTACTTCGCGATTCACCCCTCCACTTT. It translates to CASSLLRDSPLHF.